The clone carrying this T cell receptor beta chain has more than one count but fewer than ten. Its antigen is unidentified. In germline, CDR1 is SGHRS, CDR2 YFSETQ. V was pared by 4 bases and J by 2 bases, with 4 bases of the junction left unmatched. The CDR3 spans 15 residues. The data were obtained in a study of beta chain features in type 1 diabetes. Study outcomes and limitations: High TCR expression in some cells could lead to their over-representation in cDNA sequencing. Across all four CD4+ subsets, people with type 1 diabetes showed modestly shorter TCRB CDR3s. Among type 1 diabetes patients, VDJ junctions had fewer insertions and more deletions.

Expressed TCRB transcripts were sequenced, since all the RNA that had been isolated was reverse transcribed. Assay used: immunoSEQ multiplex PCR; TCRdb lists only in-frame clones, some missing. The table records roughly 50,000 clones, under 55% of them present only once. The receptor was isolated from a man younger than 40 with type 1 diabetes. The rearrangement links TRBV5-1 to TRBJ2-5, with 11 bases that match TRBD2. The sample comprised Tregs from blood. The CDR3 is CASSPGTSGQETQYF. The CDR3 nucleotides are TGCGCCAGCAGCCCCGGGACTAGCGGACAAGAGACCCAGTACTTC.